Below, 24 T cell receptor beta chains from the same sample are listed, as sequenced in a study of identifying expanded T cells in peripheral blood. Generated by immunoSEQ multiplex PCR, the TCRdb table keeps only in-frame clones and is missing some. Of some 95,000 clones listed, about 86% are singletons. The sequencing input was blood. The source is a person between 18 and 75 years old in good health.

This chain's CDR3 is CASSYTGTGNYGYTF. The DNA for the CDR3 is TGTGCCAGCAGTTACACCGGGACAGGGAACTATGGCTACACCTTC. The J gene is TRBJ1-2, the V gene TRBV6-5; 9 nucleotides match TRBD1. V lost 2 bases and J lost 2; bases outside the gene matches: 3. Germline V gene lookup returns CDR1 MNHEY and CDR2 SVGAGI. This CDR3 has 15 residues.

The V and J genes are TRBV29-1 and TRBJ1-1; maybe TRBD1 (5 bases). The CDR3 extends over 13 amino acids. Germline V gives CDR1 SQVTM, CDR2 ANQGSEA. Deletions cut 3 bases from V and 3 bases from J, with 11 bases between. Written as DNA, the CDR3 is TGCAGCGTTGATGTTGTGGGGGACACTGAAGCTTTCTTT. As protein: CSVDVVGDTEAFF.

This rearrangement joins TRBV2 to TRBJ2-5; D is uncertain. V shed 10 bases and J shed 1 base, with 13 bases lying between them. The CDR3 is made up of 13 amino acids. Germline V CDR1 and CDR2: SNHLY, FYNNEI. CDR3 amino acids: CATDKGSQETQYF. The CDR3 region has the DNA TGTGCCACCGATAAAGGTTCCCAAGAGACCCAGTACTTC.

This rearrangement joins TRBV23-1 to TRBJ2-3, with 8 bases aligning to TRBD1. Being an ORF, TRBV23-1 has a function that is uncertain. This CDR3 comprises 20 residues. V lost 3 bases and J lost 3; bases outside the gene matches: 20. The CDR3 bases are TGCGCCAGCAGTCACAAACCGCCCTGGACAGCGACAGGGGAAACAGATACGCAGTATTTT. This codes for CASSHKPPWTATGETDTQYF.

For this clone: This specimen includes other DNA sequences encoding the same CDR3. The CDR3 nucleotides read TGTGCCAGCAGCGCCCGACAGGGTAACACTGAAGCTTTCTTT. It specifies CASSARQGNTEAFF. This chain uses TRBV9 with TRBJ1-1; TRBD1 agrees at 7 bases. V shed 3 bases and J 2 bases; nucleotides not matched to a gene: 4. The germline V gene encodes CDR1 SGDLS and CDR2 YYNGEE. The CDR3 extends over 14 amino acids.

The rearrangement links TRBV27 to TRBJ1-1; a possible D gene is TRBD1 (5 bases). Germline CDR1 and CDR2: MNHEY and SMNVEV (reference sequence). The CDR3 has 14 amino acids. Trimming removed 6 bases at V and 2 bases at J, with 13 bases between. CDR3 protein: CASSRWGLNTEAFF. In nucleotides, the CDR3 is TGTGCCAGCAGCCGGTGGGGGTTAAACACTGAAGCTTTCTTT.

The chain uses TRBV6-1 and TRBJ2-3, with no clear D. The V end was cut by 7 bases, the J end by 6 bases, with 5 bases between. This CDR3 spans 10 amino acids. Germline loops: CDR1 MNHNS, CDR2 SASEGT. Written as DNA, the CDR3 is TGTGCCAGCATGAGGGATACGCAGTATTTT. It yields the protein CASMRDTQYF.

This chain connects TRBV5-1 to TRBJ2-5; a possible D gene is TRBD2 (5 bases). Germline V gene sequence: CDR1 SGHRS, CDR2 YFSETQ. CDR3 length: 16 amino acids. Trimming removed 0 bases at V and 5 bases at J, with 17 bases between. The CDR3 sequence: CASSLALGASGETQYF. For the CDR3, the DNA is TGCGCCAGCAGCTTGGCCTTGGGAGCGAGTGGGGAGACCCAGTACTTC.

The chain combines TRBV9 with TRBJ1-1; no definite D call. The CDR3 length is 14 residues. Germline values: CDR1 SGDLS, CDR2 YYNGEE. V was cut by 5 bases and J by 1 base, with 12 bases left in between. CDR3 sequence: CASSNNPGNTEAFF. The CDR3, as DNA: TGTGCCAGCAGTAACAACCCCGGGAACACTGAAGCTTTCTTT.

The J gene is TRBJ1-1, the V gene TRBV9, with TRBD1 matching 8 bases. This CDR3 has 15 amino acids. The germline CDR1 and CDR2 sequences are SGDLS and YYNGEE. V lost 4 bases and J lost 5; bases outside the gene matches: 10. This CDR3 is CASSPRTGRVTEAFF. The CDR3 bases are TGTGCCAGCAGCCCGAGGACAGGGCGGGTTACTGAAGCTTTCTTT.

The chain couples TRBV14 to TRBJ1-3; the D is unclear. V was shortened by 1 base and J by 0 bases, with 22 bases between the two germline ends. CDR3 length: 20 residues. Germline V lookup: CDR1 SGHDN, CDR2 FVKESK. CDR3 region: CASSQGFNWGVPSSGNTIYF. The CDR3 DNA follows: TGTGCCAGCAGCCAAGGTTTTAATTGGGGAGTACCCTCCTCTGGAAACACCATATATTTT.

The CDR3 DNA sequence: TGTGCCAGCAGCCTAGGGGCGGGTGAAGCTTTCTTT. Its protein product is CASSLGAGEAFF. The rearrangement links TRBV7-9 to TRBJ1-1, with TRBD1 as a possible D gene (5 bases). Trimming stripped 5 bases from V and 7 bases from J, with 11 bases between. The CDR3 has 12 residues. Germline V gives CDR1 SEHNR, CDR2 FQNEAQ (reference sequence).

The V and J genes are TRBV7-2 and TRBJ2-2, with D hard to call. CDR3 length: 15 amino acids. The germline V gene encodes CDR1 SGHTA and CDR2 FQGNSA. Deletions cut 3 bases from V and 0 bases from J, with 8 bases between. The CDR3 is CASSLYSANTGELFF. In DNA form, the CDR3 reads TGTGCCAGCAGCTTGTATTCGGCGAACACCGGGGAGCTGTTTTTT.

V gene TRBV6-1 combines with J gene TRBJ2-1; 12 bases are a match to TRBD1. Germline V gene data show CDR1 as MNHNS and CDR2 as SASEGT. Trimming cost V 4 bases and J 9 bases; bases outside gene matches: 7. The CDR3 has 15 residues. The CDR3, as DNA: TGTGCCAGCAGTGGATGGGACAGGGGGCGCCGTGAGCAGTTCTTC. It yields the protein CASSGWDRGRREQFF.

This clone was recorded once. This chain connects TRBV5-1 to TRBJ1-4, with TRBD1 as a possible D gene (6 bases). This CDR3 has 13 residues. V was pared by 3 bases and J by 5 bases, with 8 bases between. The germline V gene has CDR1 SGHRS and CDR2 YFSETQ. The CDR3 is CASSSQGNEKLFF. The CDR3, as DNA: TGCGCCAGCAGCTCACAGGGAAATGAAAAACTGTTTTTT.

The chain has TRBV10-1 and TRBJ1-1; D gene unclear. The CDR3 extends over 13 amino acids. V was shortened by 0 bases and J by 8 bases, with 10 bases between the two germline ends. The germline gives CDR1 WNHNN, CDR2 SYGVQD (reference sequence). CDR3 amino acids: CASSESHGAEAFF. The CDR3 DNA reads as TGCGCCAGCAGTGAGTCACACGGTGCGGAAGCTTTCTTT.

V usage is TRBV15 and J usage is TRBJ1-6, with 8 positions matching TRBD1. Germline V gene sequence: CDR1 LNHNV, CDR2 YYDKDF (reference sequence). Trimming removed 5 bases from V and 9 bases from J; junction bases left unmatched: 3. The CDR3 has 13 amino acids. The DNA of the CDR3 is TGTGCCACCAGCCAGGGGGCGATTTCACCCCTCCACTTT. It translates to CATSQGAISPLHF.

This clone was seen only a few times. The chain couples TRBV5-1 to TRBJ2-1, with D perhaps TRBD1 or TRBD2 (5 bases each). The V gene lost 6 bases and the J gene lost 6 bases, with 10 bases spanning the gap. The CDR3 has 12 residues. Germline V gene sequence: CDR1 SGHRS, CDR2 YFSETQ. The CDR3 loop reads CASTRGPNEQFF. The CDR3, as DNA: TGCGCCAGCACCCGGGGACCCAATGAGCAGTTCTTC.

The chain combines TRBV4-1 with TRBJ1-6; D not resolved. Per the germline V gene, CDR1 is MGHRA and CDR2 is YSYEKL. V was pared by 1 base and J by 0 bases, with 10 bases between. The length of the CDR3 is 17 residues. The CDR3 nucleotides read TGCGCCAGCAGCCAAGTGGACCTAATCTCCTATAATTCACCCCTCCACTTT. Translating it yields CASSQVDLISYNSPLHF.

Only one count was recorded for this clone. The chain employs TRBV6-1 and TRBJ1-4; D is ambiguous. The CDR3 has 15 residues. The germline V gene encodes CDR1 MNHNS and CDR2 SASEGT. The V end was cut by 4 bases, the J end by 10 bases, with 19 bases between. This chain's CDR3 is CASSALHRWFGKLFF. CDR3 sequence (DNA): TGTGCCAGCAGTGCCCTACACCGATGGTTTGGAAAACTGTTTTTT.

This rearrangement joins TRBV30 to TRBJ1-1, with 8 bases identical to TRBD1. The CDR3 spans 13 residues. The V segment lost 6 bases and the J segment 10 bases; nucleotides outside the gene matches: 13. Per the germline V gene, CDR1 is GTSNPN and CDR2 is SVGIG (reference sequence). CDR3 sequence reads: CACQTQGAWVAFF. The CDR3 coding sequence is TGTGCCTGCCAGACGCAGGGGGCTTGGGTAGCTTTCTTT.

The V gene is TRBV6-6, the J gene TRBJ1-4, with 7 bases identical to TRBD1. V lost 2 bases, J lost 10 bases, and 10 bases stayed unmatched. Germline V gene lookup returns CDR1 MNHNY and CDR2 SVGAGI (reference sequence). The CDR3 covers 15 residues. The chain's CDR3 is CASSYAGTDRLKLFF. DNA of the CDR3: TGTGCCAGCAGTTACGCCGGGACAGACCGCCTAAAACTGTTTTTT.

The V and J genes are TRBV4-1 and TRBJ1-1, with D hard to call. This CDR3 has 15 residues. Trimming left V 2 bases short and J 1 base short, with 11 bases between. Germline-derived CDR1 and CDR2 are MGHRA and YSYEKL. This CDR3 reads CASSQLPGGNTEAFF. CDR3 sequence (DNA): TGCGCCAGCAGCCAACTTCCCGGAGGGAACACTGAAGCTTTCTTT.

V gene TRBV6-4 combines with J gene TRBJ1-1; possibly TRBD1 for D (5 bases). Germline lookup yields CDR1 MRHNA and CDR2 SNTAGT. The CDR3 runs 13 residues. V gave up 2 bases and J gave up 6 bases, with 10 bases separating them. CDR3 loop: CASSDGASAEAFF. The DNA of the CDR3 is TGTGCCAGCAGTGACGGGGCAAGCGCTGAAGCTTTCTTT.